A single sample gave rise to the 15 T cell receptor beta chains below, sequenced in a study of T cells in Graves' hyperthyroidism and ophthalmopathy (dated by TCRdb to the late 2010s). The library came from multiplex PCR. Instrument on record: Illumina HiSeq 2000. The TCR beta CDR3 regions were amplified from the RNA transcripts. A first-round RT-PCR of the TCR CDR3 used the HTBI primer set with the Qiagen OneStep RT-PCR kit. TCRdb took the public reads, trimmed them with fastp at Q25, ran MiXCR for clone calling and kept in-frame beta chains. Each CDR3 protein appears once, grouped with its most common genes and DNA. The sample includes 250,000 to 350,000 distinct CDR3 sequences, with approximately 21% observed a single time. Under 65% of the sample is taken by the ten largest. What was sequenced was blood. The receptors were gathered from a man younger than 45 with Graves' ophthalmopathy.

This clonotype came up a few times. The chain recombines TRBV6-1 with TRBJ1-2; D possibly corresponds to TRBD1 (6 bases). Germline V lookup: CDR1 MNHNS, CDR2 SASEGT. Trimming shortened V by 8 bases and J by 4 bases, and 14 bases separated the two germline ends. The CDR3 sequence is 13 residues long. The CDR3 loop is CASLQGGGYGYTF. The DNA of the CDR3 is TGTGCCAGCCTACAGGGCGGTGGCTATGGCTACACCTTC.

This clonotype was found a few times. This sequence joins TRBV5-1 and TRBJ1-1; D not certain. Trimming cost V 6 bases and J 1 base, with 16 bases left between them. Germline lookup yields CDR1 SGHRS and CDR2 YFSETQ. There are 15 residues in the CDR3. CDR3 sequence (DNA): TGCGCCAGCAAGTTAAATAGCCAGCCGAACACTGAAGCTTTCTTT. Protein product: CASKLNSQPNTEAFF.

Ten or more counts support this clonotype. The chain carries TRBV27 and TRBJ2-7, with 7 bases matching TRBD1. Per the germline V gene, CDR1 is MNHEY and CDR2 is SMNVEV (reference sequence). V gave up 7 bases and J gave up 1 base; unmatched junction bases: 10. The CDR3 extends over 15 amino acids. The CDR3 loop reads CASKTRDSPSYEQYF. The DNA for the CDR3 is TGTGCCAGCAAGACCCGGGACAGCCCTTCCTACGAGCAGTACTTC.

The rearrangement links TRBV24-1 to TRBJ2-1; maybe TRBD1 (5 bases). This CDR3 is built from 17 residues. Germline CDR1 is KGHDR and CDR2 is SFDVKD. V was clipped by 0 bases and J by 8 bases, with 19 bases between them. This chain's CDR3 is CATSDLSGRGAMDEQFF. The CDR3, as DNA: TGTGCCACCAGTGATTTGTCAGGTAGGGGCGCGATGGATGAGCAGTTCTTC.

About this clonotype itself: This may stem from a read error, because a much larger clone lies one nucleotide away. V gene TRBV11-3 combines with J gene TRBJ2-1; 9 positions agree with TRBD2. The CDR3 consists of 15 residues. Germline V gene sequence: CDR1 SGHNT, CDR2 YENEEA. The CDR3 bases are TGTGCCAGCAGCCGTATTAGCGGGAGATGGAATGGGCAGTTCTTC. The encoded protein is CASSRISGRWNGQFF.

This clonotype came up a few times. V usage is TRBV27 and J usage is TRBJ2-7, with 11 bases that match TRBD2. With 6 bases clipped from V and 3 bases from J, the junction kept 4 bases outside the gene matches. This CDR3 has 14 amino acids. The germline gives CDR1 MNHEY, CDR2 SMNVEV (reference sequence). CDR3 DNA sequence: TGTGCCAGCAGGCGACTAGCGGGGAACTACGAGCAGTACTTC. The encoded protein is CASRRLAGNYEQYF.

V usage is TRBV7-6 and J usage is TRBJ2-7; TRBD2 agrees at 8 bases. Germline CDR1 and CDR2: SGHVS and FNYEAQ. This CDR3 has 14 amino acids. Germline trimming cut 2 bases from V and 4 bases from J; bases unmatched to any gene: 4. The CDR3, as DNA: TGTGCCAGCAGCTTACGAGCGGGAGCGTACGAGCAGTACTTC. This codes for CASSLRAGAYEQYF.

There are many counts of this clonotype. The chain uses TRBV7-8 and TRBJ1-2; possible D gene TRBD1, 6 bases. Germline values: CDR1 SGHVS, CDR2 FQNEAQ. The CDR3 spans 16 residues. V lost 1 base and J lost 6, with 18 bases in between. The CDR3 is CASSLGVGAQGHGYTF. The CDR3 bases are TGTGCCAGCAGCTTAGGGGTCGGGGCACAGGGTCATGGCTACACCTTC.

V and J are TRBV24-1 and TRBJ2-1; D is perhaps TRBD1 or TRBD2 (5 bases each). The CDR3 is 13 residues long. Per germline, CDR1 KGHDR and CDR2 SFDVKD. The ends were cut back, 1 base at V and 9 bases at J, with 9 bases in the middle. The CDR3 protein is CATSDFWGSEQFF. CDR3 coding DNA: TGTGCCACCAGTGATTTTTGGGGGAGTGAGCAGTTCTTC.

This clonotype occurred many times. CDR3 amino acids: CASSEGEGGNQPQHF. The CDR3 region has the DNA TGTGCCAGCAGTGAGGGTGAGGGAGGCAATCAGCCCCAGCATTTT. The rearrangement uses TRBV2 and TRBJ1-5, with D hard to call. Germline lookup yields CDR1 SNHLY and CDR2 FYNNEI. Trimming removed 3 bases from V and 2 bases from J, with 11 bases in between. The CDR3 runs to 15 residues.

This clonotype has just a few counts. CDR3 sequence reads: CASSPWWDRNSNQPQHF. CDR3 DNA: TGTGCCAGTAGTCCCTGGTGGGACAGGAATAGCAATCAGCCCCAGCATTTT. The chain couples TRBV19 to TRBJ1-5, with 8 bases matching TRBD1. The length of the CDR3 is 17 residues. The V gene's germline CDR1 is LNHDA and CDR2 SQIVND (reference sequence). J was trimmed by 0 bases and V by 5 bases; bases with no gene match: 9.

This clonotype showed up just a few times. The chain joins TRBV10-3 to TRBJ2-1; 9 bases fit TRBD1. This CDR3 has 17 amino acids. Germline-derived CDR1 and CDR2 are ENHRY and SYGVKD. J gave up 6 bases and V 2 bases, and 11 bases lay outside the gene matches. DNA of the CDR3: TGTGCCATCAGTGAGAGCGAGGGACAGGGCGGGGGCAATGAGCAGTTCTTC. It specifies CAISESEGQGGGNEQFF.

This clonotype was observed at least ten times. This chain uses TRBV20-1 with TRBJ2-7, with TRBD2 matching over 16 bases. Germline-derived CDR1 and CDR2 are DFQATT and SNEGSKA (reference sequence). Trimming at V came to 6 bases and at J to 4 bases, leaving 3 bases not matched to a gene. The CDR3 runs 14 residues. The CDR3 DNA reads TGCAGTGCGGGACTAGCGGGAGGGCCGTACGAGCAGTACTTC. Protein sequence: CSAGLAGGPYEQYF.

This clonotype was counted between two and nine times. The chain joins TRBV29-1 to TRBJ1-4; D unresolved. The germline CDR1 and CDR2 sequences are SQVTM and ANQGSEA. The CDR3 sequence is 14 residues long. Trimming removed 7 bases at V and 3 bases at J, with 15 bases between. CDR3 sequence reads: CSAQRLLSNEKLFF. The CDR3 DNA sequence: TGCAGCGCCCAACGGCTGTTGTCTAATGAAAAACTGTTTTTT.

This clonotype has only a few counts. The J gene is TRBJ2-5, the V gene TRBV20-1, with D perhaps assigned TRBD1 or TRBD2 (5 bases each). Germline values: CDR1 DFQATT, CDR2 SNEGSKA (reference sequence). V was pared by 3 bases and J by 8 bases, with 16 bases between. The length of the CDR3 is 13 residues. The CDR3 DNA sequence: TGCAGTGCTAGTCAGGAGCCCTGGGACACCCAGTACTTC. Translation gives CSASQEPWDTQYF.